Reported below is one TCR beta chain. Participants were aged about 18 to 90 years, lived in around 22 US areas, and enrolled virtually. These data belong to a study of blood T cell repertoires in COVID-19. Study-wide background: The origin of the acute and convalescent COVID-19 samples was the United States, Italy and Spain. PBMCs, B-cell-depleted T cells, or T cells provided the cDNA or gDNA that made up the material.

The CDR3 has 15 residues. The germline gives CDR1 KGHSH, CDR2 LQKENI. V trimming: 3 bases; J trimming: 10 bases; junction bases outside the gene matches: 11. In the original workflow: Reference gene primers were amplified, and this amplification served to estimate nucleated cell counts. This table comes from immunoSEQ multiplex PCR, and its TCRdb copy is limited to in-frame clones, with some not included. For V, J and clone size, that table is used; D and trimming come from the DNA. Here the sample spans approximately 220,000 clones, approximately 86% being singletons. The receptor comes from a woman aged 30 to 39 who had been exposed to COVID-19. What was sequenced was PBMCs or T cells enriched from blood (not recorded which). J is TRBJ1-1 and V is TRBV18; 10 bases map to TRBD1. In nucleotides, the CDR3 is TGTGCCAGCTCACCTTCCCGGGACAGGGGTTCCGGAGCTTTCTTT. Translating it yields CASSPSRDRGSGAFF.